This paragraph reports one TCR beta chain. As yet, its antigen is unknown. The CDR3 covers 14 residues. Trimming removed 4 bases from V and 5 bases from J; junction bases left unmatched: 8. Per germline, CDR1 SGHRS and CDR2 YFSETQ. This record comes from a study of cytomegalovirus exposure and HLA in healthy donors. Findings of the study overall: In an earlier analysis, productive rearrangement rates for most beta V segments clustered near 87% or 30%.

The PCR used 60 Vbeta and 13 Jbeta primers. This table comes from immunoSEQ multiplex PCR, and its TCRdb copy is limited to in-frame clones, with some not included. The sample lists 170,000 or so clones, approximately 80% occurring once. Source material: PBMCs. V and J are TRBV5-1 and TRBJ2-5; 7 positions match TRBD1. This receptor was taken from a boy aged 10-17 years in good health and CMV-seronegative. CDR3 nucleotides: TGCGCCAGCAGCAGTCAGGGGGTGGGCGAGACCCAGTACTTC. Its translation: CASSSQGVGETQYF.